The clone carrying this T cell receptor beta chain was detected a few times. No antigen is known for it. Original methodology: Junction-only sequences without quality scores were provided by ImmunoSEQ, so filtering was different. Sequencing was performed with immunoSEQ multiplex PCR; in TCRdb, only in-frame clones are kept and a portion is missing. V and J calls plus clone size are reproduced from that table; the DNA served to infer D and trimming. The profile shows about 960,000 clones, less than 85% of them singletons. The CDR3 runs 14 residues. Germline V gene data show CDR1 as SGHTA and CDR2 as FQGNSA. The junction had 5 bases not matched to a gene; V was cut back by 3 bases and J by 7 bases. The data belong to a study of shared clonotypes between healthy human individuals. Study-level results: Despite large depth, sorted-subset datasets appeared incompletely sequenced. Sharing of clonotypes among donors was expected to vary with sequencing depth. Since donors were few, the genetic and exposure-history diversity represented was limited.

The sample consisted of memory CD4+ T cells sorted from blood. Noted subset: CD45RA-negative fraction. The chain is built from TRBV7-2 and TRBJ2-4; 8 bases are a match to TRBD2. The origin of this receptor is a man younger than 30 in good health. The DNA for the CDR3 is TGTGCCAGCAGCTTCAGCGGGAGTCAGAACATTCAGTACTTC. This sequence encodes CASSFSGSQNIQYF.